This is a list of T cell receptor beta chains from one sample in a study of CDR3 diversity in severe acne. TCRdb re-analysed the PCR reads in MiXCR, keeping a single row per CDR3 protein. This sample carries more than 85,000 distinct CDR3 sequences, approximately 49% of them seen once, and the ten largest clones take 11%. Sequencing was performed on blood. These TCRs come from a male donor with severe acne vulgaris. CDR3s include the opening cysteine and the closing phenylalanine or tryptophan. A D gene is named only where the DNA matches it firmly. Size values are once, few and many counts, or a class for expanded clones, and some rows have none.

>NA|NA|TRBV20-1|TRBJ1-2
CSTRAYGYTF
TGCAGTACTAGGGCCTATGGTTACACCTTT
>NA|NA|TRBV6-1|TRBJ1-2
CASSEASAGDNYGYTF
TGTGCCAGCAGTGAAGCCTCAGCCGGGGATAACTATGGCTACACCTTC
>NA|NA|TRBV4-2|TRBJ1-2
CASSQDGQVNYGYTF
TGTGCCAGCAGCCAAGATGGGCAGGTGAACTATGGCTACACCTTC
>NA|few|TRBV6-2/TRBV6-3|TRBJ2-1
CASSRLDYNEQFF
TGTGCCAGCAGCAGACTAGATTACAATGAGCAGTTCTTC
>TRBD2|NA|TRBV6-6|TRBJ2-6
CASSRGTSGRYGANVLTF
TGTGCCAGCAGTCGTGGGACTAGCGGGAGGTATGGGGCCAACGTCCTGACTTTC
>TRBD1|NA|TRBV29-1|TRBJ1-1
CSVAPRGRAEAFF
TGCAGCGTTGCCCCCAGGGGGCGAGCTGAAGCTTTCTTT
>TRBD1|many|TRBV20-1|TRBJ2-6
CSARVGTGSLSGANVLTF
TGCAGTGCTAGAGTAGGGACAGGGTCCCTCTCTGGGGCCAACGTCCTGACTTTC
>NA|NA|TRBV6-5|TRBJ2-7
CASSEDYEQYF
TGTGCCAGCAGCGAGGACTACGAGCAGTACTTC
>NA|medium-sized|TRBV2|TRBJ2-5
CASSELKTQYF
TGTGCCAGCAGTGAATTGAAGACCCAGTACTTC
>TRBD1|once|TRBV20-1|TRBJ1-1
CSANGQGNTEAFF
TGCAGTGCTAACGGACAGGGCAATACTGAAGCTTTCTTT
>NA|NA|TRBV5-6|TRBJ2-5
CASNLTGWETQYF
TGTGCCAGCAACTTGACAGGCTGGGAGACCCAGTACTTC
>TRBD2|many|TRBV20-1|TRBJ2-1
CSARPTTSGKGIDEQFF
TGCAGTGCTAGACCTACTACTAGCGGGAAGGGGATCGATGAGCAGTTCTTC
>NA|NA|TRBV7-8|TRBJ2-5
CASSDLGLDAETQYF
TGTGCCAGCAGTGACTTGGGGCTAGACGCGGAGACCCAGTACTTC
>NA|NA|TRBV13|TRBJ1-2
CASSLEGLGGYTF
TGTGCCAGCAGCTTAGAGGGGTTGGGTGGCTACACCTTC
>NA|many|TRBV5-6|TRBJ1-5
CASSLFVRSNQPQHF
TGTGCCAGCAGCTTATTTGTGAGGTCGAATCAGCCCCAGCATTTT
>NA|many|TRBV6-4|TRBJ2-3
CASRATGHMDTQYF
TGTGCCAGCAGAGCTACAGGGCACATGGATACGCAGTATTTT
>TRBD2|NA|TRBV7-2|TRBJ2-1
CASSLALGEGEQFF
TGTGCCAGCAGCTTAGCCTTGGGGGAGGGGGAGCAGTTCTTC
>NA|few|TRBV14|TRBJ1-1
CASRAGGNRNTEAFF
TGTGCCAGCAGGGCGGGGGGAAATCGTAACACTGAAGCTTTCTTT
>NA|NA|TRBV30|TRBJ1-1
CAWSVMGHTEAFF
TGTGCCTGGAGTGTAATGGGACACACTGAAGCTTTCTTT
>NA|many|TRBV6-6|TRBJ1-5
CASSSPRQGSNQPQHF
TGTGCCAGCAGTTCCCCACGTCAGGGGAGCAATCAGCCCCAGCATTTT
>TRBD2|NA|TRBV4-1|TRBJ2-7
CASSSPRTSGREKPYEQYF
TGCGCCAGCAGCTCCCCTCGGACTAGCGGGAGGGAAAAACCCTACGAGCAGTACTTC
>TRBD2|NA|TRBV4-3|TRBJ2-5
CASSQDLVRGRAQETQYF
TGCGCCAGCAGCCAAGATCTTGTTCGCGGGAGGGCACAAGAGACCCAGTACTTC
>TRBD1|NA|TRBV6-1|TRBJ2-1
CASSGWTGGMDEQFF
TGTGCCAGCAGTGGTTGGACAGGGGGCATGGATGAGCAGTTCTTC